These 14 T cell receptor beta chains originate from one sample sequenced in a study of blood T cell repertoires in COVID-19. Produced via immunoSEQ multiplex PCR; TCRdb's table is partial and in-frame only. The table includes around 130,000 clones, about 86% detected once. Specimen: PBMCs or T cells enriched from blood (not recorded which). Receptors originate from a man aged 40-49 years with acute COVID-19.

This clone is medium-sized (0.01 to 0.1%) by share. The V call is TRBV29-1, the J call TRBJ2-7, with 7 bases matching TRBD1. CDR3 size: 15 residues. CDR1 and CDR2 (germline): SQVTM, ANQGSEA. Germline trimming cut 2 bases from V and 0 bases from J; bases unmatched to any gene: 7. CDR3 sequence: CSVETLQGSSYEQYF. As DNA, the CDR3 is TGCAGCGTTGAAACCCTACAGGGGAGCTCCTACGAGCAGTACTTC.

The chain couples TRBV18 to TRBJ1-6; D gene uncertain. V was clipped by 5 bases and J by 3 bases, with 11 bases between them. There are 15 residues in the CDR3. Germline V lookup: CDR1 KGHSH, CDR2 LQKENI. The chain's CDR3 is CASSALQDYNSPLHF. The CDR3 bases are TGTGCCAGCTCAGCCCTCCAGGACTATAATTCACCCCTCCACTTT.

The CDR3 reads CASSSRDTTNEKLFF. The CDR3 nucleotides read TGTGCCAGCAGTTCCCGGGACACAACTAATGAAAAACTGTTTTTT. The chain couples TRBV7-2 to TRBJ1-4; a weak D match, TRBD1 (6 bases). The CDR3 has 15 residues. The V gene lost 6 bases and the J gene lost 0 bases, with 11 bases spanning the gap. Germline CDR1 is SGHTA and CDR2 is FQGNSA.

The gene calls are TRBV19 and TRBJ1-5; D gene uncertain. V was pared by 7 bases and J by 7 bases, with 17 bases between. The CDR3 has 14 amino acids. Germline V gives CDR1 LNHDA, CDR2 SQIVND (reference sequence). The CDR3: CASKDGGERQPQHF. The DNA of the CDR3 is TGTGCCAGTAAAGATGGCGGGGAAAGGCAGCCCCAGCATTTT.

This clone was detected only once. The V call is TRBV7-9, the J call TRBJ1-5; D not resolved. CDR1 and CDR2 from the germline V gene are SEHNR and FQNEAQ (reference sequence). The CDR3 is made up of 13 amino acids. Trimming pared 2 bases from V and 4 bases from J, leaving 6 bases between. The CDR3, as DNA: TGTGCCAGCAGCTTAAGAGAGAATCAGCCCCAGCATTTT. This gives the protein CASSLRENQPQHF.

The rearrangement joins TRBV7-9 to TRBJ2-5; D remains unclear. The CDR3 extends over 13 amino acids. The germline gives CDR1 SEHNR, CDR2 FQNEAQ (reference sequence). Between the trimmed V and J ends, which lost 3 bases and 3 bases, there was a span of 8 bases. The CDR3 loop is CASSFEGEETQYF. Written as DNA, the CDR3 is TGTGCCAGCAGCTTCGAAGGAGAAGAGACCCAGTACTTC.

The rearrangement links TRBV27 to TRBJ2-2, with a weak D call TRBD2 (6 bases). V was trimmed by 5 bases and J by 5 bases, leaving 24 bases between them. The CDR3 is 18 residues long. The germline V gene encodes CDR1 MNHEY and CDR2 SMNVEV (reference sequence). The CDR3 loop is CASSGLVAGLLRTGELFF. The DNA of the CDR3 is TGTGCCAGCAGTGGCCTCGTTGCGGGGCTTCTTCGGACCGGGGAGCTGTTTTTT.

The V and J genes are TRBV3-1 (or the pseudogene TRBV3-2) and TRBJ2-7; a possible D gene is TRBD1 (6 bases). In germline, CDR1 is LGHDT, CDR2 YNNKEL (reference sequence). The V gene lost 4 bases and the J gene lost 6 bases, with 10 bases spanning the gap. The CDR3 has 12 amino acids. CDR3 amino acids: CASSLMGAEQYF. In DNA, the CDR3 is TGTGCCAGCAGCCTCATGGGGGCCGAGCAGTACTTC.

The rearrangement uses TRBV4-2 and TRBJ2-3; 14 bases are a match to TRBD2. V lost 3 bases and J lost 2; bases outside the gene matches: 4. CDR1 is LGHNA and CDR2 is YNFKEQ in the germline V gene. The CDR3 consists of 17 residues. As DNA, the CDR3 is TGTGCCAGCAGCCAGGGACTAGCGGGGGAGTACACAGATACGCAGTATTTT. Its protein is CASSQGLAGEYTDTQYF.

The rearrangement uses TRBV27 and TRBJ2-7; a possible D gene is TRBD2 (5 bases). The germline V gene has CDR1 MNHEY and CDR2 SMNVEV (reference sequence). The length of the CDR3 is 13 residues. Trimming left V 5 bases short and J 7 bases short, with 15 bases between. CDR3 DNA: TGTGCCAGCAGTACCGGGCTAACGGGAGAGCAGTACTTC. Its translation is CASSTGLTGEQYF.

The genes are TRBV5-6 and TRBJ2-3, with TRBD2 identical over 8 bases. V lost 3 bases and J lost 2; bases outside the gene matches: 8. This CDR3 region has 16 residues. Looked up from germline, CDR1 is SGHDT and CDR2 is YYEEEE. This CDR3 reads CASSSERGSITDTQYF. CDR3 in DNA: TGTGCCAGCAGCTCCGAGCGGGGGTCGATCACAGATACGCAGTATTTT.

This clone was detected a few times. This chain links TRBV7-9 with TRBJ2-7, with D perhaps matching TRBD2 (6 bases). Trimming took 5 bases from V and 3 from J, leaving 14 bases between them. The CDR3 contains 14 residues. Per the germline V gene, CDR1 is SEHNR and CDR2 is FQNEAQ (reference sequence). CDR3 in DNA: TGTGCCAGCAGCCCCGGGGGACTTAACTACGAGCAGTACTTC. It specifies CASSPGGLNYEQYF.

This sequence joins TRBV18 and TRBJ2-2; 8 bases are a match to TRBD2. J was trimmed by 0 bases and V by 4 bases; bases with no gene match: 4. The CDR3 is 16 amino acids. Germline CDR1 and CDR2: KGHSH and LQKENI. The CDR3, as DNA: TGTGCCAGCTCACGCGCGGGACTAGCGAACACCGGGGAGCTGTTTTTT. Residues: CASSRAGLANTGELFF. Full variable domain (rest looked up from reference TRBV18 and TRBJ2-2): NAGVMQNPRHLVRRRGQEARLRCSPMKGHSHVYWYRQLPEEGLKFMVYLQKENIIDESGMPKERFSAEFPKEGPSILRIQQVVRGDSAAYFCASSRAGLANTGELFFGEGSRLTVL.

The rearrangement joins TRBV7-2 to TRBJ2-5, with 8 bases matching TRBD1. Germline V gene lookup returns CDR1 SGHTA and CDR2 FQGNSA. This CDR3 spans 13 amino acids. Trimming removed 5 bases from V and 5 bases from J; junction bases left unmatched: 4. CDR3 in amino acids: CASSRDRGETQYF. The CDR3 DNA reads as TGTGCCAGCAGCCGTGACAGGGGCGAGACCCAGTACTTC. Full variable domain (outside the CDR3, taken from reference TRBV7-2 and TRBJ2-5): GAGVSQSPSNKVTEKGKDVELRCDPISGHTALYWYRQSLGQGLEFLIYFQGNSAPDKSGLPSDRFSAERTGGSVSTLTIQRTQQEDSAVYLCASSRDRGETQYFGPGTRLLVL.